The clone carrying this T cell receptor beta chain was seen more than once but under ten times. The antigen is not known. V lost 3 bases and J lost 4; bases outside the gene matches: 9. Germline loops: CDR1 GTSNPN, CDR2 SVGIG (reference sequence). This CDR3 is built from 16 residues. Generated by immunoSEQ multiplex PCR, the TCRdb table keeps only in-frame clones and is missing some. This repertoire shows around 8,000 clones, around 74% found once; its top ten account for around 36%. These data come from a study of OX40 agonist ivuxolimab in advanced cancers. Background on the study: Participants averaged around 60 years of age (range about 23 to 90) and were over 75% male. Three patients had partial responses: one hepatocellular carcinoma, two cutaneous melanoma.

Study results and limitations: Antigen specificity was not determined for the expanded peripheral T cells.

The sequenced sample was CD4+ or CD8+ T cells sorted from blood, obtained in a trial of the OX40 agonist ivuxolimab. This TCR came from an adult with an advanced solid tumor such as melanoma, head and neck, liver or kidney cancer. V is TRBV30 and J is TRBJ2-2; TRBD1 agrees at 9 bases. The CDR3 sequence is CAWSAYGTGSTGELFF. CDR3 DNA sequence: TGTGCCTGGAGCGCCTACGGGACAGGGTCCACCGGGGAGCTGTTTTTT.